This T cell receptor beta chain was identified in a study of T-cell memory formation after mild COVID-19. Study-level results: From day 15 to 85, contracting clones were balanced between CD4 and CD8, whereas later expanders leaned toward CD4+.

Germline V gives CDR1 LNHDA, CDR2 SQIVND (reference sequence). J gave up 4 bases and V 5 bases, and 8 bases lay outside the gene matches. The CDR3 loop spans 14 amino acids. For this clonotype: Its specificity is not known.

TCR alpha and TCR beta cDNA libraries with sample barcodes and UMIs came from 5'RACE using constant-segment primers. MiXCR was run by TCRdb on the 5' RACE reads, yielding one entry per CDR3 protein. This table holds approximately 240,000 distinct CDR3 sequences, about 16% found once. The sequenced material came from PBMCs or a T cell subset sorted from them (not recorded which). The chain couples TRBV19 to TRBJ2-7; 7 nucleotides align to TRBD1. This sequence originates from a man younger than 35 who had mild COVID-19 (a few samples of this study predate the infection). Cell type and time point are not known. The CDR3 protein is CASSLPGQRYEQYF. In DNA, the CDR3 is TGTGCCAGTAGTCTCCCGGGACAGAGGTACGAGCAGTACTTC.